Listed here is a single T cell receptor beta chain. The antigen remains unidentified. PCR amplification relied on 60 Vbeta primers (plus 13 Jbeta primers). Data came from immunoSEQ multiplex PCR; TCRdb stores just in-frame clones and leaves some out. The sample carries fewer than 200,000 clones, 82% recorded once. The germline CDR1 and CDR2 sequences are SGHRS and YFSETQ. The CDR3 extends over 16 amino acids. V trimming: 3 bases; J trimming: 3 bases; junction bases outside the gene matches: 7. The data belong to a study of cytomegalovirus exposure and HLA in healthy donors. Overall study results and limits: In terms of immune exposure information, only CMV serostatus was available. TCR beta sequences reportedly predicted the HLA-A and HLA-B alleles of most subjects accurately.

This TCR derives from a girl between 10 and 17 years old in good health and CMV-seropositive. Sequences were obtained from PBMCs. The chain employs TRBV5-1 and TRBJ2-1; TRBD1 matches at 9 bases. CDR3 sequence: CASSWTGTGYYNEQFF. The CDR3 DNA sequence: TGCGCCAGCAGCTGGACCGGGACAGGGTACTACAATGAGCAGTTCTTC.